This paragraph reports one T cell receptor beta chain. What it binds is unknown. Primers used in a second PCR of roughly 6 to 11 cycles were a sample-barcoded 5' primer and a J-beta primer mix. Every cDNA molecule carried a tag from a template-switch adaptor bearing 12 random nucleotides. TCRdb reprocessed the 5' RACE reads via MiXCR and lists one record per CDR3 protein. The sample consists of some 1.7 million distinct CDR3 sequences, 28% of them appearing once. The sample originates from a study of blood T cells in healthy people across ages. Findings and limits, study-wide: PBMC samples, being unsorted, prevented any conclusive comparison of naive and antigen-experienced cells.

Donation came from healthy Caucasian individuals in Russia who were aged 6 to 90. Peripheral blood was drawn, approximately 9.5 milliliters per donor. The CDR3 sequence is 15 residues long. Trimming pared 2 bases from V and 0 bases from J, leaving 8 bases between. The germline V gene has CDR1 MNHEY and CDR2 SVGAGI. V is TRBV6-5 and J is TRBJ1-5; D not certain. The TCR originated in a woman aged 25-40 years in good health. Material: blood. CDR3: CASSYMWNSNQPQHF. In DNA form, the CDR3 reads TGTGCCAGCAGTTACATGTGGAATAGCAATCAGCCCCAGCATTTT.